What follows describes a single T cell receptor (beta chain). These data belong to a study of T cells expressing NK-cell markers. Study in general: It was sorted CD3+CD56+NKG2C+, CD3+CD56+NKG2C- and CD3+CD56-NKG2C+ T cells that supplied the TCR beta repertoires.

TCRdb re-called the 5' RACE reads and gives one entry per CDR3 protein, without DNA. The specimen's table records 400,000 to 550,000 distinct CDR3 sequences. Source material: blood T cells: a sorted CD56 or NKG2C T cell subset, CD4+ or CD8+ T cells, or bulk PBMC T cells (not recorded which). This TCR was sampled from a woman between 18 and 70 years old in good health.

The CDR3 is CASSLQGGGNEQFF. The chain recombines TRBV18 with TRBJ2-1. CDR1 KGHSH and CDR2 LQKENI come from the germline V gene. The CDR3 covers 14 residues.